The 2 T cell receptor beta chains below were found in one sample sequenced in a study of naive and memory T cell subsets. An equimolar mix of two oligonucleotides served as the beta constant-region primer for TRBC1 and TRBC2. TCRdb reprocessed the UMI-ligation and nested PCR reads via MiXCR and lists one record per CDR3 protein. The top ten clones hold more than 20% of a sample with tens of thousands of distinct CDR3 sequences, about an eighth of them seen once. Sequencing was done on a sample of effector memory CD4+ T cells from blood. The subset: effector memory, CD45RA- CD27-. The receptors here all came from a human donor in good health.

A few counts support this clonotype. CDR3 coding DNA: TGCAGCGTTGAAGAGTCCCACAATGAGCAGTTCTTC. It specifies CSVEESHNEQFF. This rearrangement joins TRBV29-1 to TRBJ2-1; D call uncertain. Germline CDR1 SQVTM, CDR2 ANQGSEA. CDR3 length: 12 residues. Trimming took 0 bases from V and 5 from J, leaving 5 bases between them.

This clonotype was counted a few times. For the CDR3, the DNA is TGCAGTGCCACACTAGGGAACTACGAGCAGTACTTC. It specifies CSATLGNYEQYF. V and J are TRBV20-1 and TRBJ2-7, with a weak D call TRBD2 (5 bases). Trimming took off 6 bases at V and 3 bases at J, with 12 bases between the two ends. CDR1 and CDR2 from the germline V gene are DFQATT and SNEGSKA (reference sequence). This CDR3 has 12 residues.